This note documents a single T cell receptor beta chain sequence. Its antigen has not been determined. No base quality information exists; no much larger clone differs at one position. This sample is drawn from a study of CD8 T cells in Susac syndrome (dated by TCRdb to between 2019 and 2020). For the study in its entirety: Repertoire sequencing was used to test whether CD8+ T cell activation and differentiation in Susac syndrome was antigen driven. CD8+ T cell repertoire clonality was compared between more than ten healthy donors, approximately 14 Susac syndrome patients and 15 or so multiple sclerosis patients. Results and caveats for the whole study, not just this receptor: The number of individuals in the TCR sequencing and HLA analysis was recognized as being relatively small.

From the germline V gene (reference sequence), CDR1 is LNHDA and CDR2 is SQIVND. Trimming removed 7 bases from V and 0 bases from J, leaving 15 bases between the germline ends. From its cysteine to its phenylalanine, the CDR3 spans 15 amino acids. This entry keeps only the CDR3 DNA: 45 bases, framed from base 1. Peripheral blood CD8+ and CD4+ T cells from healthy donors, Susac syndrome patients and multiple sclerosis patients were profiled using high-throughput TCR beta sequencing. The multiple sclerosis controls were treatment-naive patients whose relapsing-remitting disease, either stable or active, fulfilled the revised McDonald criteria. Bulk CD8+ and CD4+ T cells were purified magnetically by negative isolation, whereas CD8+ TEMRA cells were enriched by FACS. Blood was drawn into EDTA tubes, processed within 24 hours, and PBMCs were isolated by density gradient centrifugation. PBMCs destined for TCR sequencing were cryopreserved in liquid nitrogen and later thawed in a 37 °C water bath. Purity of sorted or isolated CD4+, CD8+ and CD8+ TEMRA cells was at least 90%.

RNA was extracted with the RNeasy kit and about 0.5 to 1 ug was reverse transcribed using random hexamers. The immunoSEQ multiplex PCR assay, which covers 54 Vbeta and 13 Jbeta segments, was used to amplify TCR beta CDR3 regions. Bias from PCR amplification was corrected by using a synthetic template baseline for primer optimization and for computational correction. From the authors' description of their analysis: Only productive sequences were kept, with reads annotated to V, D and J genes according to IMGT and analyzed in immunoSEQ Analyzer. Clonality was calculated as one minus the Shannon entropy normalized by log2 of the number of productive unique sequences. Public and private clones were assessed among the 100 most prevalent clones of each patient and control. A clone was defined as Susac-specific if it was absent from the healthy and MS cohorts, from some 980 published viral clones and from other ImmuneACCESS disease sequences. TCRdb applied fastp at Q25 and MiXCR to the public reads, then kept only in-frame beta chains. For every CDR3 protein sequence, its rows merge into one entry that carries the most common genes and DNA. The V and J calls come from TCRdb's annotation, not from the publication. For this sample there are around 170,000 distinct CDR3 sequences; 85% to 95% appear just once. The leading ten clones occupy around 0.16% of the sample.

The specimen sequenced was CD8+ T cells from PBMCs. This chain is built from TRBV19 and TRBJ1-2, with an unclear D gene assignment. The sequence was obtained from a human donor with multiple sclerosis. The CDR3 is CASTPLKAPNYGYTF. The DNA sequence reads TGTGCCAGTACTCCTCTGAAGGCCCCTAACTATGGCTACACCTTC.